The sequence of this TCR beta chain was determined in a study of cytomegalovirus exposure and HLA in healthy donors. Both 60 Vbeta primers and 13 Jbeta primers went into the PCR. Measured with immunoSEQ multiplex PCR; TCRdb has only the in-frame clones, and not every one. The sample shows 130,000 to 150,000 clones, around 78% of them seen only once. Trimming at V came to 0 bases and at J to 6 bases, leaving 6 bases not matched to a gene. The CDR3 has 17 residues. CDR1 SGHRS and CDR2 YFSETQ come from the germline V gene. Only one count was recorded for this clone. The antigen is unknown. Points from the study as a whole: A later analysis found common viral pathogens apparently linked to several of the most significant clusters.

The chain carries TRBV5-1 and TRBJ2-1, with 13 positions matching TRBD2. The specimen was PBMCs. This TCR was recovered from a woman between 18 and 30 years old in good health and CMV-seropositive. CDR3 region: CASSLDPTSGGANEQFF. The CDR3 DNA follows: TGCGCCAGCAGCTTGGATCCCACTAGCGGGGGGGCCAATGAGCAGTTCTTC. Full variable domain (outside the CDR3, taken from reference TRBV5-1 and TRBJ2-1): KAGVTQTPRYLIKTRGQQVTLSCSPISGHRSVSWYQQTPGQGLQFLFEYFSETQRNKGNFPGRFSGRQFSNSRSEMNVSTLELGDSALYLCASSLDPTSGGANEQFFGPGTRLTVL.